Presented here are 5 T cell receptor beta chains from one specimen sequenced in a study of blood T cell repertoires in COVID-19. Using immunoSEQ multiplex PCR, the repertoire was profiled, and TCRdb retains in-frame clones only, with some absent. Of 120,000 or so clones in the sample, 70% to 90% were seen once. Sequencing was carried out using peripheral blood. The receptors derive from a middle-aged man with acute or convalescent COVID-19.

The chain recombines TRBV9 with TRBJ2-6, with D possibly matching TRBD1 (6 bases). Trimming removed 4 bases from V and 3 bases from J, with 17 bases in between. This CDR3 spans 17 amino acids. Germline V gene lookup returns CDR1 SGDLS and CDR2 YYNGEE. DNA for the CDR3: TGTGCCAGCAGCTATACTCTTCCAGGGGTTGGGGCCAACGTCCTGACTTTC. This encodes CASSYTLPGVGANVLTF.

V is TRBV19 and J is TRBJ1-5, with D uncertain. Germline V CDR1 and CDR2: LNHDA, SQIVND (reference sequence). V was pared by 4 bases and J by 3 bases, with 7 bases between. The CDR3 runs to 13 residues. The CDR3 loop reads CASSTQNNQPQHF. The CDR3 DNA reads as TGTGCCAGTAGTACCCAAAACAATCAGCCCCAGCATTTT.

The chain has TRBV4-1 and TRBJ2-5; tentative D call: TRBD1 (5 bases). This CDR3 has 14 amino acids. Germline V gene data show CDR1 as MGHRA and CDR2 as YSYEKL. Trimming took off 0 bases at V and 7 bases at J, with 12 bases between the two ends. The CDR3 sequence: CASSQDRVGGTQYF. CDR3 sequence (DNA): TGCGCCAGCAGCCAAGACAGGGTCGGTGGGACCCAGTACTTC.

The V and J genes are TRBV5-1 and TRBJ1-6; D is perhaps TRBD1 (6 bases). The V end lost 2 bases, the J end lost 7 bases, and 10 bases lay between the germline ends. The CDR3 is 14 amino acids. Germline V CDR1 and CDR2: SGHRS, YFSETQ. This CDR3 reads CASSFEGDNSPLHF. The CDR3, as DNA: TGCGCCAGCAGCTTTGAGGGGGACAATTCACCCCTCCACTTT.

The genes are TRBV2 and TRBJ1-2, with 9 bases that match TRBD1. J lost 4 bases, V lost 6 bases, and 18 bases had no gene match. The CDR3 consists of 18 residues. Germline lookup yields CDR1 SNHLY and CDR2 FYNNEI. The DNA for the CDR3 is TGTGCCAGCAGGCGGGTTGTAACAGGGGGCTTATCTGCCTATGGCTACACCTTC. As protein: CASRRVVTGGLSAYGYTF.